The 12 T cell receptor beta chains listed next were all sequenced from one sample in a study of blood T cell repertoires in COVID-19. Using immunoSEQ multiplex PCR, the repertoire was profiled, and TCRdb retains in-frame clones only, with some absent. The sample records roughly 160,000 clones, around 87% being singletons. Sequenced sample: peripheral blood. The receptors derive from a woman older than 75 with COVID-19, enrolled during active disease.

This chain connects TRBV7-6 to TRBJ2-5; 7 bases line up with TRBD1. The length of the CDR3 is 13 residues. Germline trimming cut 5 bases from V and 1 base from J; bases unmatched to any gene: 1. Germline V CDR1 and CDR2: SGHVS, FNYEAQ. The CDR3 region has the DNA TGTGCCAGCAGCAGGGGGCCCCAAGAGACCCAGTACTTC. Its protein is CASSRGPQETQYF.

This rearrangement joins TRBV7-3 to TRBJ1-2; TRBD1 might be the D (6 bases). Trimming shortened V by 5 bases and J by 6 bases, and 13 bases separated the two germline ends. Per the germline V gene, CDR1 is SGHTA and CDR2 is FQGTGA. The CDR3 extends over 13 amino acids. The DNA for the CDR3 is TGTGCCAGCAGCCCACAGGGTGTGGATGGCTACACCTTC. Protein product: CASSPQGVDGYTF.

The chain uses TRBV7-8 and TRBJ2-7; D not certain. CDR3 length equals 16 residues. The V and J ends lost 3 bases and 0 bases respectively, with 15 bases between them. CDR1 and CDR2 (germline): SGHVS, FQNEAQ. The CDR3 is CASSFAAVTASYEQYF. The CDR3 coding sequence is TGTGCCAGCAGCTTCGCCGCGGTGACCGCCTCCTACGAGCAGTACTTC.

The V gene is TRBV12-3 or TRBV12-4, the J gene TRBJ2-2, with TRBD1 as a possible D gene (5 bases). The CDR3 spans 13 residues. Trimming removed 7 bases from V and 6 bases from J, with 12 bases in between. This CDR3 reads CASKDSLSGELFF. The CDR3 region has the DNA TGTGCCAGCAAAGACAGCCTCTCCGGGGAGCTGTTTTTT.

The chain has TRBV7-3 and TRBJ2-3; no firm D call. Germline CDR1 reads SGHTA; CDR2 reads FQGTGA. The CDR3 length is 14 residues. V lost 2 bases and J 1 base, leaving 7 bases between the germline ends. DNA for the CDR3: TGTGCCAGCAGCTTAGGCCCTCGCACAGATACGCAGTATTTT. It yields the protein CASSLGPRTDTQYF. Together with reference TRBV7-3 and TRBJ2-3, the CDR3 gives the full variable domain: GAGVSQTPSNKVTEKGKYVELRCDPISGHTALYWYRQSLGQGPEFLIYFQGTGAADDSGLPNDRFFAVRPEGSVSTLKIQRTERGDSAVYLCASSLGPRTDTQYFGPGTRLTVL.

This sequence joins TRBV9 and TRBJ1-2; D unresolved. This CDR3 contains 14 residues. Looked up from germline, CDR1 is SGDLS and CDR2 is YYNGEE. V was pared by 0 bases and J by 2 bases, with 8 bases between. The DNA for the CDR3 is TGTGCCAGCAGCGTAGATGAGGGAAACTATGGCTACACCTTC. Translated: CASSVDEGNYGYTF.

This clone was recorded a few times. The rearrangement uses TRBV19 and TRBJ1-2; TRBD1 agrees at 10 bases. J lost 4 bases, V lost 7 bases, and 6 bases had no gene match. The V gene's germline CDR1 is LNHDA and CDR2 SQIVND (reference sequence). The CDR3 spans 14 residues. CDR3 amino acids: CASKRDRGAYGYTF. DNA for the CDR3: TGTGCCAGTAAGAGGGACAGGGGCGCCTATGGCTACACCTTC.

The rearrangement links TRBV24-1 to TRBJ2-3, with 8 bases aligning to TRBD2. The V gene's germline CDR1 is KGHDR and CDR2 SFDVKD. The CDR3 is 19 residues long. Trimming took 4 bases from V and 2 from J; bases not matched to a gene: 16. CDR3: CATSELAGTGSLFTDTQYF. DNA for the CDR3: TGTGCCACCAGTGAGTTAGCGGGGACGGGCTCCCTCTTCACAGATACGCAGTATTTT.

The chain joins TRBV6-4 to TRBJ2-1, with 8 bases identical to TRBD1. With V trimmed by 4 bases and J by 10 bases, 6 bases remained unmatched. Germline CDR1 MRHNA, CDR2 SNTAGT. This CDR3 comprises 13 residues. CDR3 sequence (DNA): TGTGCCAGCAGTGTCGGACAGGGCAGGGAGCAGTTCTTC. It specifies CASSVGQGREQFF.

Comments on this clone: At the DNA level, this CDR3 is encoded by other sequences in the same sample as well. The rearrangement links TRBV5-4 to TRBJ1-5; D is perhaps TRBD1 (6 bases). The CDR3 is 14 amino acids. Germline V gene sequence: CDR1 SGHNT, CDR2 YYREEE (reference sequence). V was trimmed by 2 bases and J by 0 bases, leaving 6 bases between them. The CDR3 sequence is CASSLQGSNQPQHF. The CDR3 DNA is TGTGCCAGCAGCTTACAGGGTAGCAATCAGCCCCAGCATTTT.

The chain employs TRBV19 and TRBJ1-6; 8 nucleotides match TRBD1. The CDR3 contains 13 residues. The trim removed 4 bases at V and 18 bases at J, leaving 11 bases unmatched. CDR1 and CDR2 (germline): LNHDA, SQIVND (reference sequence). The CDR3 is CASSTGQGVYHHF. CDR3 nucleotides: TGTGCCAGTAGTACAGGACAGGGCGTTTATCACCACTTT.

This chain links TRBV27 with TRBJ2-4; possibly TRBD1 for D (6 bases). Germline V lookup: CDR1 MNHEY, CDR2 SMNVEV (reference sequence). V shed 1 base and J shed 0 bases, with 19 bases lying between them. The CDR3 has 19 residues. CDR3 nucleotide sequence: TGTGCCAGCAGTTTATACCCACCGACAGGACCACTAGCCAAAAACATTCAGTACTTC. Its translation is CASSLYPPTGPLAKNIQYF.